This T cell receptor beta chain was recovered during a study of PD-1 blockade in classical Hodgkin lymphoma. V was clipped by 4 bases and J by 0 bases; unmatched bases: 3. This CDR3 spans 14 amino acids. Data came from immunoSEQ multiplex PCR; TCRdb stores just in-frame clones and leaves some out. The sample holds about 17,000 clones, around 72% seen once. Concerning this clone: Its antigen remains unidentified.

Study outcomes and limitations: Factors driving the repertoire differences, possibly disease activity or prior therapy, remain undefined. Diversity similar to that of newly diagnosed patients was seen at baseline in complete responders. Relapsed/refractory patients reportedly had the lowest baseline TCR diversity, below newly diagnosed patients, who were below healthy donors.

Time point: cycle 4 day 1 (C4D1), after 5 to 7 weeks of nivolumab. Every patient experienced relapse after autologous stem cell transplantation, and brentuximab vedotin exposure varied. Magnetic depletion of unwanted cells isolated CD4+ T cells from thawed PBMCs. Best outcomes ranged across complete response, partial response and progressive disease. The chain joins TRBV23-1 to TRBJ2-7, with 7 nucleotides matching TRBD1. TRBV23-1 is known as an ORF, though its function is uncertain. The material was CD4+ T cells from blood, obtained before the fourth cycle of nivolumab. The source is a human donor with classical Hodgkin lymphoma. The CDR3 region is CASSPWDSSYEQYV. In nucleotides, the CDR3 is TGCGCCAGCAGTCCCTGGGACAGCTCCTACGAGCAGTACGTC.